Below, 8 T cell receptor beta chains from the same sample are listed, as sequenced in a study of blood T cell repertoires in COVID-19. TCRdb's copy holds only in-frame clones and misses some; the assay was immunoSEQ multiplex PCR. The profile shows 250,000 to 300,000 clones, under 90% of them singletons. Sequenced input: peripheral blood. These receptors originate from a woman in her 40s who had recovered from COVID-19.

This chain uses TRBV11-2 with TRBJ2-5; TRBD1 is a possible D gene (6 bases). V lost 5 bases and J 2 bases, leaving 15 bases between the germline ends. The CDR3 has 15 residues. Germline values: CDR1 SGHAT, CDR2 FQNNGV. DNA for the CDR3: TGTGCCAGCAGCCCCCAGGGGACGGGACAAGAGACCCAGTACTTC. Translated, it gives CASSPQGTGQETQYF.

On this clone: The conserved final phenylalanine or tryptophan is absent from the CDR3, which likely points to a read error. The rearrangement links TRBV23-1 to TRBJ1-2, with D hard to call. TRBV23-1 is identified as an open reading frame with a role that is uncertain. The V and J ends lost 0 bases and 5 bases respectively, with 10 bases between them. The CDR3 contains 14 residues. The CDR3 region is CASSQSRHGYGYTS. CDR3 sequence (DNA): TGCGCCAGCAGTCAATCGCGACACGGTTATGGCTACACCTCC.

This sequence joins TRBV30 and TRBJ1-5, with a weak D call TRBD1 (6 bases). CDR1 and CDR2 (germline): GTSNPN, SVGIG (reference sequence). V was cut by 0 bases and J by 8 bases, with 11 bases left in between. This CDR3 comprises 13 residues. CDR3 in DNA: TGTGCCTGGAGTGTACAGGGTTCGGAGCCCCAGCATTTT. Its translation: CAWSVQGSEPQHF.

This clone was seen a few times. V gene TRBV19 combines with J gene TRBJ1-5, with D tentatively TRBD1 (5 bases). The length of the CDR3 is 15 residues. V gave up 0 bases and J gave up 6 bases, with 12 bases separating them. Germline CDR1 LNHDA, CDR2 SQIVND (reference sequence). The CDR3 here is CASSIEGGAGQPQHF. In DNA form, the CDR3 reads TGTGCCAGTAGTATAGAAGGAGGGGCGGGTCAGCCCCAGCATTTT.

The J gene is TRBJ2-5, the V gene TRBV7-8; 10 nucleotides align to TRBD2. This CDR3 contains 16 residues. With V trimmed by 2 bases and J by 2 bases, 5 bases remained unmatched. CDR1 is SGHVS, CDR2 FQNEAQ, per germline. The CDR3 DNA follows: TGTGCCAGCAGCTTACGAGCGGGAGGGTGGCAAGAGACCCAGTACTTC. This gives the protein CASSLRAGGWQETQYF. The whole variable domain, filled in from reference TRBV7-8 and TRBJ2-5, reads GAGVSQSPRYKVAKRGQDVALRCDPISGHVSLFWYQQALGQGPEFLTYFQNEAQLDKSGLPSDRFFAERPEGSVSTLKIQRTQQEDSAVYLCASSLRAGGWQETQYFGPGTRLLVL.

A note on this clone: Other DNA sequences in the same sample also yield this CDR3. This sequence joins TRBV3-1 (or the pseudogene TRBV3-2) and TRBJ2-3; 12 bases are a match to TRBD2. V gave up 3 bases and J gave up 6 bases; unmatched junction bases: 4. Germline V lookup: CDR1 LGHDT, CDR2 YNNKEL (reference sequence). CDR3 size: 15 residues. For the CDR3, the DNA is TGTGCCAGCAGCCAGACTAGCGGGAGAGGCGATACGCAGTATTTT. Protein sequence: CASSQTSGRGDTQYF.

The chain joins TRBV11-2 to TRBJ2-7, with 9 bases lining up with TRBD1. The V and J ends lost 4 bases and 3 bases, in that order; junction bases with no gene match: 1. The CDR3 has 13 amino acids. CDR1 is SGHAT, CDR2 FQNNGV, per germline. The CDR3 nucleotides are TGTGCCAGCAGCTGGGGACAGGGCTACGAGCAGTACTTC. This gives the protein CASSWGQGYEQYF. Based on the CDR3 plus reference TRBV11-2 and TRBJ2-7, the full variable domain is EAGVAQSPRYKIIEKRQSVAFWCNPISGHATLYWYQQILGQGPKLLIQFQNNGVVDDSQLPKDRFSAERLKGVDSTLKIQPAKLEDSAVYLCASSWGQGYEQYFGPGTRLTVT.

The J gene is TRBJ2-5, the V gene TRBV18; 9 bases map to TRBD1. Germline V gene sequence: CDR1 KGHSH, CDR2 LQKENI. The CDR3 extends over 13 amino acids. V lost 6 bases, J lost 5 bases, and 4 bases stayed unmatched. Here the CDR3 reads CASSPGTGETQYF. CDR3 sequence (DNA): TGTGCCAGCTCGCCCGGGACAGGGGAGACCCAGTACTTC.